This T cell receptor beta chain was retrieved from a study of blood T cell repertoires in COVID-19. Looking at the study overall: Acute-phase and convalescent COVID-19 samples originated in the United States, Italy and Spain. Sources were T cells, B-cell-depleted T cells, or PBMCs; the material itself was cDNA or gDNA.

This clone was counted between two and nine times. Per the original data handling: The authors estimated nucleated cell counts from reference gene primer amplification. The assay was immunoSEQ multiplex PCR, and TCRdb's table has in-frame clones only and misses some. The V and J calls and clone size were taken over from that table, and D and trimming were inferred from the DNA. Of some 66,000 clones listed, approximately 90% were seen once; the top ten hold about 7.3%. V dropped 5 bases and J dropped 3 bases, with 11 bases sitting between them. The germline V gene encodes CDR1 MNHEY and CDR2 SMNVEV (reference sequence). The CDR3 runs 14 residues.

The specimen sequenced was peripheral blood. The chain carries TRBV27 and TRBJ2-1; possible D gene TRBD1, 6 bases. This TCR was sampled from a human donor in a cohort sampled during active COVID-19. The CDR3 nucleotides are TGTGCCAGCAGTCCCCTGGACAGCTACAATGAGCAGTTCTTC. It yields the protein CASSPLDSYNEQFF.